This T cell receptor (beta chain) was sequenced for a study of T-cell memory formation after mild COVID-19. Study in general: TCR clusters showed largely donor specificity. Study-wide results and caveats: Second-wave clones reaching peak frequency on day 37 lacked confirmed SARS-CoV-2 specificity.

There are many counts of this clonotype. The antigen is not known. The CDR3 consists of 15 residues. J gave up 10 bases and V 0 bases, and 5 bases lay outside the gene matches. Germline assignment: CDR1 SGDLS and CDR2 YYNGEE. TCRdb redid the calling of the 5' RACE reads with MiXCR, one entry per CDR3 protein. The table includes 180,000 or so distinct CDR3 sequences, more than 9% detected once. What was sequenced was PBMCs or a T cell subset sorted from them (not recorded which). This clonotype originated in a man between 18 and 29 years old who had mild COVID-19 (a few samples of this study predate the infection). Cell type and time point are not known. The V gene is TRBV9, the J gene TRBJ2-1, with 12 bases lining up with TRBD2. The CDR3 DNA reads TGTGCCAGCAGCGTAGAGCTAGCGGGGGGGCAGGAGCAGTTCTTC. This encodes CASSVELAGGQEQFF.